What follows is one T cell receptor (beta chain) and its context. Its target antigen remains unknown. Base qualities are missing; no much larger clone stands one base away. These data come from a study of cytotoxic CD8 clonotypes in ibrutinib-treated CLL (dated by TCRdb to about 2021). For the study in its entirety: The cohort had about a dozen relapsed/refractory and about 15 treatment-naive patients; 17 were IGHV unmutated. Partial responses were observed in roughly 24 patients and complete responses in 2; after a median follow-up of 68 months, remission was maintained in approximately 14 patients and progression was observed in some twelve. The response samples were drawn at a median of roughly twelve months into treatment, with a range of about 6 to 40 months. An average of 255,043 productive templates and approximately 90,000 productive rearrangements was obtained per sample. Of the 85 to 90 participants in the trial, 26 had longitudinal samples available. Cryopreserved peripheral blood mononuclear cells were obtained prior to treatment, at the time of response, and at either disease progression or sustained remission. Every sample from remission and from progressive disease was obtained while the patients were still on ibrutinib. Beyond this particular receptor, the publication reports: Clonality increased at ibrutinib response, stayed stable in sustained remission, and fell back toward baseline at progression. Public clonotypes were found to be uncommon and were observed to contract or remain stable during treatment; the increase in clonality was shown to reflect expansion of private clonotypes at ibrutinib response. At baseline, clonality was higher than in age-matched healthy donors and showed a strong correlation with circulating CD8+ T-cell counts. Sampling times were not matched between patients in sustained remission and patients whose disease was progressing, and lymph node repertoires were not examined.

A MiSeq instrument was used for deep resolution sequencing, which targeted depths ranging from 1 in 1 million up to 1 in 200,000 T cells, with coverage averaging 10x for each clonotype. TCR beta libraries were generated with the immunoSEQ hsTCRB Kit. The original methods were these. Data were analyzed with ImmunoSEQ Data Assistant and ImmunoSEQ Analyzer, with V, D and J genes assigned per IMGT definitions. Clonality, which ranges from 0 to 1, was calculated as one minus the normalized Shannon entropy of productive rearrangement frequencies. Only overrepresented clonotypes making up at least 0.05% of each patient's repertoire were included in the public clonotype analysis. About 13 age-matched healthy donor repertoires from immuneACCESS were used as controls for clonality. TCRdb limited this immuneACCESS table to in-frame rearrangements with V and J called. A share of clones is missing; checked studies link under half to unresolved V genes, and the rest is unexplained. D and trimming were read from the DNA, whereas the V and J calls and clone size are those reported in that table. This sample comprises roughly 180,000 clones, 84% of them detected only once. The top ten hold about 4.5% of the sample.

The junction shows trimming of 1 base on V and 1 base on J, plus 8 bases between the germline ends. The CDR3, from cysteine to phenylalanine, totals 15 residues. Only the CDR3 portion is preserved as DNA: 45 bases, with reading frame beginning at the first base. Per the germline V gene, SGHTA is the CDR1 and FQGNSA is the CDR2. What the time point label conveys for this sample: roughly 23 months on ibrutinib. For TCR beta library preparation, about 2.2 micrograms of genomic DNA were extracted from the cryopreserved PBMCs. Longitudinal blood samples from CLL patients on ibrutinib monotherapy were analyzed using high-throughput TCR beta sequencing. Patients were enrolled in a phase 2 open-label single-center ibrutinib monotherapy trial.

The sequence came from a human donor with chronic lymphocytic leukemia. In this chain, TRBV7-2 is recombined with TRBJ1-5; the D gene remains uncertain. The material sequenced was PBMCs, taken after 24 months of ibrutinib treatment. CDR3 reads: CASSLVGMSNQPQHF. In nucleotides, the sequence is TGTGCCAGCAGCTTAGTGGGTATGAGCAATCAGCCCCAGCATTTT.